Described below is a single T cell receptor (beta chain) sequence and its context. The antigen is not known. This entry comes from a study of shared clonotypes between healthy human individuals. Study information: Each donor contributed plates that comprised three CD4 naive, three CD4 memory, two CD8 naive and one CD8 memory.

Study-level findings and limits: Some clonotypes were shared by all four sorted-subset donors, while others were not shared. The non-shared ones had lower generation probabilities than the shared ones. Memory subsets generally showed lower estimated richness than naive subsets.

V dropped 0 bases and J dropped 5; count of bases not matched to a gene: 5. The V gene's germline CDR1 is SGHTA and CDR2 FQGNSA. This CDR3 is built from 15 residues. The method was immunoSEQ multiplex PCR; TCRdb's version includes in-frame clones alone and lacks a portion of them. The data hold about 1.1 million clones, with about four fifths observed a single time. Source material: memory CD4+ T cells from PBMCs. Subset given: CD45RA-negative fraction. V and J are TRBV7-2 and TRBJ2-5; 8 nucleotides agree with TRBD2. This TCR came from a man between 18 and 35 years old in good health. Some clones in this sample may be carry-over from other donors' samples. The CDR3 sequence: CASSLALREAETQYF. CDR3 bases: TGTGCCAGCAGCTTAGCTTTGCGGGAGGCGGAGACCCAGTACTTC. The complete variable domain, with remaining parts taken from reference TRBV7-2 and TRBJ2-5, reads GAGVSQSPSNKVTEKGKDVELRCDPISGHTALYWYRQSLGQGLEFLIYFQGNSAPDKSGLPSDRFSAERTGGSVSTLTIQRTQQEDSAVYLCASSLALREAETQYFGPGTRLLVL.